This TCR beta chain was identified during a study of cytomegalovirus exposure and HLA in healthy donors. PCR was performed using 60 Vbeta and 13 Jbeta primers. Profiling relied on immunoSEQ multiplex PCR, and the TCRdb table lists in-frame clones only, not all of them. The sample includes around 150,000 clones, 68% of them seen just once. The CDR3 length is 16 residues. CDR1 is SGHNT and CDR2 is YYREEE in the germline V gene (reference sequence). The V end was cut by 4 bases, the J end by 2 bases, with 16 bases between. This clone was detected only a few times. This sequence was found in a man aged 50-59 years in good health and CMV-seronegative. Sequenced material: PBMCs. The rearrangement links TRBV5-4 to TRBJ1-5; maybe TRBD1 (6 bases). CDR3 sequence: CASSQRTGYGNQPQHF. CDR3 nucleotides: TGTGCCAGCAGCCAAAGAACAGGGTATGGCAATCAGCCCCAGCATTTT. Full variable domain (remainder filled in from reference TRBV5-4 and TRBJ1-5): ETGVTQSPTHLIKTRGQQVTLRCSSQSGHNTVSWYQQALGQGPQFIFQYYREEENGRGNFPPRFSGLQFPNYSSELNVNALELDDSALYLCASSQRTGYGNQPQHFGDGTRLSIL.